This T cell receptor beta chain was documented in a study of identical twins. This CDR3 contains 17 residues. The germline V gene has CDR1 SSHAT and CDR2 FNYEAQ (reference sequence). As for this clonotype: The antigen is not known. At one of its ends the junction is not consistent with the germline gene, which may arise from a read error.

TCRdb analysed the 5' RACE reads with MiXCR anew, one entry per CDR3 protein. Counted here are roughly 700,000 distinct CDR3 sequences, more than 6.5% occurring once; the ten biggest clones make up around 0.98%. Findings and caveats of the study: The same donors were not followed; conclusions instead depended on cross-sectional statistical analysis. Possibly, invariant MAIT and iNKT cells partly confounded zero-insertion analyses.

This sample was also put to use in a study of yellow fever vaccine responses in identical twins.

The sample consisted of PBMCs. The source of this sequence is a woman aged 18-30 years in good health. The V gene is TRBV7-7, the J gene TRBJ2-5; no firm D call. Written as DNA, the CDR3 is TGTGCTAGCAGCTTAGAATCGCGGTTCTCCTATGGGGAGACCCAGTACTTC. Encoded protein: CASSLESRFSYGETQYF.